This passage covers 27 T cell receptor beta chains from one sample sequenced in a study of blood T cell repertoires in COVID-19. Some clones are missing from TCRdb's copy, which holds only in-frame ones; the method was immunoSEQ multiplex PCR. The sample records some 200,000 clones, about nine tenths being singletons. Sequenced: peripheral blood. Receptors were obtained from a man older than 75 with acute or convalescent COVID-19.

This chain joins TRBV2 and TRBJ2-1; 8 nucleotides match TRBD2. CDR3 size: 15 residues. J gave up 2 bases and V 4 bases, and 4 bases lay outside the gene matches. CDR1 is SNHLY and CDR2 is FYNNEI in the germline V gene. The CDR3 is CASSARLAPYNEQFF. CDR3 nucleotides: TGTGCCAGCAGTGCACGACTAGCGCCCTACAATGAGCAGTTCTTC.

This clone has just a few counts. The chain joins TRBV28 to TRBJ1-2; D may be TRBD1 (6 bases). Trimming took off 6 bases at V and 5 bases at J, with 13 bases between the two ends. Looked up from germline, CDR1 is MDHEN and CDR2 is SYDVKM. The CDR3 spans 13 residues. The CDR3 region is CASRQQGWYGYTF. The CDR3 DNA sequence: TGTGCCAGCAGGCAACAGGGTTGGTATGGCTACACCTTC.

V gene TRBV2 combines with J gene TRBJ2-3; TRBD2 matches at 12 bases. V was pared by 6 bases and J by 3 bases, with 4 bases of the junction left unmatched. The CDR3 sequence is 15 residues long. The V gene's germline CDR1 is SNHLY and CDR2 FYNNEI. The CDR3 spells CASRPTSGSTDTQYF. The CDR3 DNA reads as TGTGCCAGCAGACCGACTAGCGGGAGTACAGATACGCAGTATTTT.

The gene calls are TRBV4-1 and TRBJ2-7, with 8 bases matching TRBD2. The CDR3 spans 14 residues. In germline, CDR1 is MGHRA, CDR2 YSYEKL. The J segment lost 7 bases and the V segment lost 1 base, leaving 6 bases of the junction unmatched. Here the CDR3 reads CASSQAGGPREQYV. For the CDR3, the DNA is TGCGCCAGCAGCCAAGCGGGAGGGCCGCGTGAGCAGTACGTC.

This chain links TRBV6-5 with TRBJ1-4; possible D gene TRBD1, 5 bases. The V end lost 6 bases, the J end lost 3 bases, and 14 bases lay between the germline ends. The germline V gene encodes CDR1 MNHEY and CDR2 SVGAGI. This CDR3 has 15 amino acids. The DNA of the CDR3 is TGTGCCAGCAGCGACACAGGCGGTGCTAATGAAAAACTGTTTTTT. Its protein is CASSDTGGANEKLFF.

In this sample, this clone turned up once. This chain uses TRBV7-8 with TRBJ2-2; maybe TRBD2 (6 bases). Trimming shortened V by 3 bases and J by 6 bases, and 14 bases separated the two germline ends. This CDR3 comprises 15 residues. Germline loops: CDR1 SGHVS, CDR2 FQNEAQ. As DNA, the CDR3 is TGTGCCAGCAGCTTTTACGGGAGCTCCTCCGGGGAGCTGTTTTTT. It specifies CASSFYGSSSGELFF.

This chain links TRBV7-6 with TRBJ2-7; a weak D match, TRBD2 (5 bases). The CDR3 has 15 residues. V lost 0 bases and J 3 bases, leaving 12 bases between the germline ends. Germline V gene lookup returns CDR1 SGHVS and CDR2 FNYEAQ. The CDR3 here is CASSLAGAGDYEQYF. In DNA form, the CDR3 reads TGTGCCAGCAGCTTAGCGGGAGCCGGTGACTACGAGCAGTACTTC.

The rearrangement uses TRBV10-3 and TRBJ2-4, with a tentative D call TRBD1 (5 bases). This CDR3 is 14 amino acids long. CDR1 is ENHRY and CDR2 is SYGVKD in the germline V gene. The V end lost 0 bases, the J end lost 6 bases, and 9 bases lay between the germline ends. The DNA for the CDR3 is TGTGCCATCAGTGAGTCCGCAGGGATAAACATTCAGTACTTC. Residues: CAISESAGINIQYF.

The chain recombines TRBV6-5 with TRBJ1-4; TRBD1 is a possible D gene (5 bases). The CDR3 totals 15 residues. In germline, CDR1 is MNHEY, CDR2 SVGAGI. Trimming took 8 bases from V and 7 from J, leaving 20 bases between them. DNA of the CDR3: TGTGCCAGCGGCGACAGTATATATCGGACTGAAAAACTGTTTTTT. Translating it yields CASGDSIYRTEKLFF.

This clone came up a few times. This chain links TRBV28 with TRBJ1-5; D uncertain. With 5 bases removed from V and 0 bases from J, the gap between germline ends came to 14 bases. The CDR3 totals 16 residues. Per germline, CDR1 MDHEN and CDR2 SYDVKM. The CDR3 nucleotides are TGTGCCAGCAGTATCTCTAGACTCACTAGCAATCAGCCCCAGCATTTT. Its protein product is CASSISRLTSNQPQHF.

This chain uses TRBV30 with TRBJ1-1, with D hard to call. CDR1 and CDR2 from the germline V gene are GTSNPN and SVGIG (reference sequence). The CDR3 totals 13 residues. Deletions cut 2 bases from V and 3 bases from J, with 10 bases between. CDR3: CAWSKRSHTEAFF. CDR3 coding DNA: TGTGCCTGGAGTAAGCGGAGCCACACTGAAGCTTTCTTT.

The CDR3: CASSPLQELAAGQFF. CDR3 DNA sequence: TGTGCCAGCAGTCCCCTGCAGGAATTGGCCGCGGGTCAGTTCTTC. The chain uses TRBV27 and TRBJ2-1; D possibly corresponds to TRBD2 (5 bases). Trimming took off 5 bases at V and 13 bases at J, with 24 bases between the two ends. From germline, CDR1 is MNHEY and CDR2 SMNVEV (reference sequence). The CDR3 runs to 15 residues.

The rearrangement uses TRBV29-1 and TRBJ2-3, with 10 bases aligning to TRBD2. Germline lookup yields CDR1 SQVTM and CDR2 ANQGSEA. This CDR3 region has 15 residues. Here the CDR3 reads CNAKEASGSSDTQYF. The CDR3 nucleotides read TGCAACGCCAAGGAGGCTAGCGGGAGTTCAGATACGCAGTATTTT.

J is TRBJ1-1 and V is TRBV11-2; maybe TRBD1 (5 bases). Trimming left V 3 bases short and J 6 bases short, with 8 bases between. Germline lookup yields CDR1 SGHAT and CDR2 FQNNGV. CDR3 size: 12 residues. CDR3 bases: TGTGCCAGCAGCTTTTGGGGGGCTGAAGCTTTCTTT. It specifies CASSFWGAEAFF.

The table lists this clone with a few counts. The V call is TRBV7-8, the J call TRBJ2-7; D remains ambiguous. Germline V CDR1 and CDR2: SGHVS, FQNEAQ. The CDR3 is made up of 12 amino acids. Trimming cost V 5 bases and J 7 bases, with 12 bases left between them. The DNA for the CDR3 is TGTGCCAGCAGCCAAGCCCGGTGGGAGCAGTACTTC. Encoded protein: CASSQARWEQYF.

This rearrangement joins TRBV19 to TRBJ2-3; TRBD2 matches 12 bases. The CDR3 runs 19 residues. J gave up 6 bases and V 1 base, and 14 bases lay outside the gene matches. Germline assignment: CDR1 LNHDA and CDR2 SQIVND (reference sequence). The CDR3 DNA follows: TGTGCCAGTAGTATAGTGTTTCCCCCTAGCGGGAGGGCCAAGGATACGCAGTATTTT. Its translation: CASSIVFPPSGRAKDTQYF.

This clone appeared a single time. The chain is built from TRBV10-3 and TRBJ2-6; 7 nucleotides line up with TRBD1. The CDR3 covers 14 residues. V lost 5 bases, J lost 9 bases, and 7 bases stayed unmatched. From germline, CDR1 is ENHRY and CDR2 SYGVKD. The CDR3 bases are TGTGCCATCAGTCAAGGACAGGAAGACAACGTCCTGACTTTC. It is translated as CAISQGQEDNVLTF.

This clone was seen a few times. The chain combines TRBV6-5 with TRBJ1-6; the match to TRBD1 covers 7 bases. Germline V CDR1 and CDR2: MNHEY, SVGAGI. The CDR3 length is 14 residues. J lost 12 bases, V lost 6 bases, and 11 bases had no gene match. CDR3 DNA sequence: TGTGCCAGCAGCCACACTCGGGACAGCCAACCCCTCCACTTT. Amino acid sequence: CASSHTRDSQPLHF.

The chain joins TRBV7-2 to TRBJ2-3; maybe TRBD1 (5 bases). The CDR3 is 15 residues long. The V end was cut by 5 bases, the J end by 2 bases, with 14 bases between. Germline loops: CDR1 SGHTA, CDR2 FQGNSA. The CDR3 nucleotides are TGTGCCAGCAGCAGAAGGACATCCGTCACAGATACGCAGTATTTT. Its translation is CASSRRTSVTDTQYF.

The chain is built from TRBV7-9 and TRBJ1-1; D perhaps matches TRBD1 (6 bases). The germline gives CDR1 SEHNR, CDR2 FQNEAQ (reference sequence). The CDR3 totals 19 residues. The V end lost 1 base, the J end lost 2 bases, and 23 bases lay between the germline ends. The CDR3 nucleotides are TGTGCCAGCAGCTTAGTCAGGACAGAAGATTTTTTAGGAAACACTGAAGCTTTCTTT. The encoded protein is CASSLVRTEDFLGNTEAFF.

The chain combines TRBV19 with TRBJ1-1, with D perhaps TRBD1 (5 bases). Germline CDR1 is LNHDA and CDR2 is SQIVND (reference sequence). This CDR3 is built from 14 residues. Between the trimmed V and J ends, which lost 3 bases and 5 bases, there was a span of 13 bases. CDR3 in DNA: TGTGCCAGTAGTATCAGGCCGCCAGGGACTGAAGCTTTCTTT. It specifies CASSIRPPGTEAFF.

The V call is TRBV27, the J call TRBJ1-5; 9 bases match TRBD1. The junction had 8 bases not matched to a gene; V was cut back by 5 bases and J by 6 bases. This CDR3 is built from 15 residues. From germline, CDR1 is MNHEY and CDR2 SMNVEV (reference sequence). Here the CDR3 reads CASSPRTGVGQPQHF. CDR3 DNA sequence: TGTGCCAGCAGTCCCCGGACAGGGGTAGGTCAGCCCCAGCATTTT.

The count of this clone is one. This specimen includes other DNA sequences encoding the same CDR3. V and J are TRBV6-5 and TRBJ1-3, with a possible D match to TRBD1 (5 bases). Germline assignment: CDR1 MNHEY and CDR2 SVGAGI. Deletions cut 5 bases from V and 8 bases from J, with 7 bases between. The CDR3 extends over 11 amino acids. The CDR3 sequence: CASSRGDTIYF. DNA of the CDR3: TGTGCCAGCAGTCGGGGGGACACCATATATTTT.

The CDR3 DNA sequence: TGTGCCAGCAGCGGTAACAGGGGGCGAGGGAACACTGAAGCTTTCTTT. Translating gives CASSGNRGRGNTEAFF. The V and J genes are TRBV7-8 and TRBJ1-1, with TRBD1 matching over 9 bases. The CDR3 is 16 amino acids. V was clipped by 5 bases and J by 1 base; unmatched bases: 8. The germline V gene encodes CDR1 SGHVS and CDR2 FQNEAQ.

This chain joins TRBV5-1 and TRBJ2-3; D may be TRBD2 (5 bases). CDR3 size: 13 residues. Germline V gene data show CDR1 as SGHRS and CDR2 as YFSETQ. V dropped 7 bases and J dropped 2 bases, with 11 bases sitting between them. The CDR3 region is CASQRPPTDTQYF. The CDR3 DNA reads as TGCGCCAGCCAGCGGCCCCCCACAGATACGCAGTATTTT.

The DNA for the CDR3 is TGTGCCAGCAGGGCTAGCGGGAGGGCCTCAGGAAATGAGCAGTTCTTC. Translation: CASRASGRASGNEQFF. J is TRBJ2-1 and V is TRBV11-3; TRBD2 aligns across 12 bases. This CDR3 has 16 residues. CDR1 is SGHNT and CDR2 is YENEEA in the germline V gene. V lost 6 bases, J lost 7 bases, and 10 bases stayed unmatched.

The chain has TRBV27 and TRBJ1-1; 7 nucleotides line up with TRBD1. Germline loops: CDR1 MNHEY, CDR2 SMNVEV (reference sequence). The CDR3 has 16 amino acids. The V segment lost 1 base and the J segment 2 bases; nucleotides outside the gene matches: 7. The CDR3 DNA reads TGTGCCAGCAGTTTATTTCCGACAGGGAGTAACACTGAAGCTTTCTTT. It specifies CASSLFPTGSNTEAFF.